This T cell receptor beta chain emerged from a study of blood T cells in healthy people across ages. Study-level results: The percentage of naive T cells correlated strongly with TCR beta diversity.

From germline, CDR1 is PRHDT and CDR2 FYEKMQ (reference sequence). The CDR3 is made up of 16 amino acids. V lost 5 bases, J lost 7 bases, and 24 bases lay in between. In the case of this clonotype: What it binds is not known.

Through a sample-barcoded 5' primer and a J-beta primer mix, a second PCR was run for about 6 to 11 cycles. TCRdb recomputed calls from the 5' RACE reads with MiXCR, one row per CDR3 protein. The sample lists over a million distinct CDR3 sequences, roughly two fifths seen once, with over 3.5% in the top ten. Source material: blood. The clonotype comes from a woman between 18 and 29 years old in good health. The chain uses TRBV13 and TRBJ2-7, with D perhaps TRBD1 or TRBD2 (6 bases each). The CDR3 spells CASSVGGSGYYNEQYF. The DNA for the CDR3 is TGTGCCAGCAGCGTCGGGGGCTCCGGATACTACAATGAGCAGTACTTC. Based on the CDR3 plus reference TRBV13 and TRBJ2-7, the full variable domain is AAGVIQSPRHLIKEKRETATLKCYPIPRHDTVYWYQQGPGQDPQFLISFYEKMQSDKGSIPDRFSAQQFSDYHSELNMSSLELGDSALYFCASSVGGSGYYNEQYFGPGTRLTVT.